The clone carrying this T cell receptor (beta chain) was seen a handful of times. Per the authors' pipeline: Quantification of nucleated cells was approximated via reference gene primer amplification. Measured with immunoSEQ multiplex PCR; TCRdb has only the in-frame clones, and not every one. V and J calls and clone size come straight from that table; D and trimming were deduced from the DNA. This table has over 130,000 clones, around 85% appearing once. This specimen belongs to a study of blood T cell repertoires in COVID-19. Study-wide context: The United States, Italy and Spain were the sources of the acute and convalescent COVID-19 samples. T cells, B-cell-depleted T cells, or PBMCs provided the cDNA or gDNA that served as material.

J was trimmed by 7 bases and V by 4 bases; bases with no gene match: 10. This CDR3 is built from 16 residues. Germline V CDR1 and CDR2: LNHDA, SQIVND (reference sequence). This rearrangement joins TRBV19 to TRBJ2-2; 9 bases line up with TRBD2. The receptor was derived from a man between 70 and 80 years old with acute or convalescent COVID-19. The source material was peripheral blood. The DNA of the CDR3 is TGTGCCAGTAGTACCCCCCTAGCGGGAACGGGCGGGGAGCTGTTTTTT. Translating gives CASSTPLAGTGGELFF.